Each of the 20 T cell receptor beta chains below was sequenced from the same sample in a study of PD-L1 blockade in urothelial cancer. Produced via immunoSEQ multiplex PCR; TCRdb's table is partial and in-frame only. The sample has about 32,000 clones; 75% to 90% are singletons. The material sequenced was PBMCs, taken around atezolizumab (anti-PD-L1) treatment. The receptors shown here come from a man aged 45-65 years with urothelial cancer.

The J gene is TRBJ1-5, the V gene TRBV6-4, with 7 bases that match TRBD1. V lost 7 bases, J lost 5 bases, and 8 bases stayed unmatched. The CDR3 runs 14 residues. CDR1 is MRHNA and CDR2 is SNTAGT in the germline V gene. The CDR3 spells CASIIQGSHQPQHF. The CDR3 region has the DNA TGTGCCAGCATCATACAGGGGAGCCATCAGCCCCAGCATTTT.

V and J are TRBV15 and TRBJ2-1; TRBD2 matches at 7 bases. This CDR3 is built from 12 residues. Germline V gene data show CDR1 as LNHNV and CDR2 as YYDKDF (reference sequence). V shed 5 bases and J 8 bases; nucleotides not matched to a gene: 3. DNA of the CDR3: TGTGCCACCAGCCCGACTAGCTATGAGCAGTTCTTC. It is translated as CATSPTSYEQFF.

The chain combines TRBV6-1 with TRBJ1-5; tentatively, D is TRBD1 (5 bases). V was pared by 5 bases and J by 7 bases, with 9 bases between. The CDR3 is made up of 12 amino acids. Germline V gene sequence: CDR1 MNHNS, CDR2 SASEGT. CDR3: CASSFGGQPQHF. The CDR3 region has the DNA TGTGCCAGCAGTTTTGGGGGGCAGCCCCAGCATTTT.

This rearrangement joins TRBV19 to TRBJ1-2, with TRBD1 matching 10 bases. The CDR3 is 13 residues long. V lost 10 bases to trimming and J lost 2 bases; unmatched junction nucleotides: 4. Germline V lookup: CDR1 LNHDA, CDR2 SQIVND (reference sequence). The CDR3 region has the DNA TGTGCCATCCGGGACAGGGGAAACTATGGCTACACCTTC. This translates into CAIRDRGNYGYTF. Filled out from reference TRBV19 and TRBJ1-2, the complete variable domain reads DGGITQSPKYLFRKEGQNVTLSCEQNLNHDAMYWYRQDPGQGLRLIYYSQIVNDFQKGDIAEGYSVSREKKESFPLTVTSAQKNPTAFYLCAIRDRGNYGYTFGSGTRLTVV.

The chain couples TRBV27 to TRBJ2-5, with 8 bases lining up with TRBD2. Germline loops: CDR1 MNHEY, CDR2 SMNVEV (reference sequence). The CDR3 has 17 amino acids. The J segment lost 1 base and the V segment lost 3 bases, leaving 10 bases of the junction unmatched. CDR3 protein: CASSFYGVAGIQETQYF. CDR3 DNA: TGTGCCAGCAGTTTTTATGGGGTAGCGGGGATCCAAGAGACCCAGTACTTC.

A word on this clone: This CDR3 fails to terminate in the conserved phenylalanine or tryptophan, so it likely reflects a read error. The chain recombines TRBV5-1 with TRBJ1-1; D might be TRBD1 (6 bases). This CDR3 has 16 amino acids. V lost 0 bases, J lost 4 bases, and 16 bases lay in between. Germline CDR1 SGHRS, CDR2 YFSETQ. CDR3 protein: CASSLGRFQGTTEAFL. The CDR3 DNA follows: TGCGCCAGCAGCTTGGGTAGATTCCAGGGGACCACTGAAGCTTTCCTT.

There are a few counts of this clone. The chain couples TRBV4-1 to TRBJ1-6; D remains ambiguous. CDR1 and CDR2 (germline): MGHRA, YSYEKL. The germline V and J ends were trimmed by 3 bases and 9 bases, with 9 bases remaining between them. The CDR3 contains 13 residues. The CDR3 reads CASSQGTSSPLHF. CDR3 coding DNA: TGCGCCAGCAGCCAGGGCACGAGTTCACCCCTCCACTTT.

The chain couples TRBV6-1 to TRBJ1-3; no clear D. The CDR3 extends over 13 amino acids. The germline gives CDR1 MNHNS, CDR2 SASEGT. Trimming took off 2 bases at V and 5 bases at J, with 7 bases between the two ends. The CDR3 protein is CASSETPRNTIYF. The CDR3 DNA is TGTGCCAGCAGTGAAACTCCGAGAAACACCATATATTTT.

This clone was recorded only once. This sequence joins TRBV6-1 and TRBJ2-1, with D unresolved. Germline V lookup: CDR1 MNHNS, CDR2 SASEGT. This CDR3 is 14 amino acids long. V was shortened by 7 bases and J by 5 bases, with 15 bases between the two germline ends. The CDR3 region has the DNA TGTGCCAGCAACCTCGAATTCACAGACAATGAGCAGTTCTTC. Translation: CASNLEFTDNEQFF.

The chain recombines TRBV7-9 with TRBJ2-2; 10 bases agree with TRBD2. Germline trimming cut 4 bases from V and 3 bases from J; bases unmatched to any gene: 11. There are 18 residues in the CDR3. Germline lookup yields CDR1 SEHNR and CDR2 FQNEAQ (reference sequence). CDR3 sequence: CASSWRRTSGDYTGELFF. In nucleotides, the CDR3 is TGTGCCAGCAGCTGGAGGAGGACTAGCGGAGACTACACCGGGGAGCTGTTTTTT.

J is TRBJ2-7 and V is TRBV9; TRBD1 agrees at 11 bases. From germline, CDR1 is SGDLS and CDR2 YYNGEE. V was clipped by 4 bases and J by 0 bases; unmatched bases: 6. CDR3 length equals 16 residues. The CDR3 bases are TGTGCCAGCAGCCCCTTCGGACAGGGGGCCTCCTACGAGCAGTACTTC. It encodes CASSPFGQGASYEQYF.

The rearrangement joins TRBV7-9 to TRBJ1-2; unclear D gene. The germline CDR1 and CDR2 sequences are SEHNR and FQNEAQ (reference sequence). The CDR3 runs to 14 residues. The V and J ends lost 0 bases and 4 bases respectively, with 9 bases between them. CDR3 sequence reads: CASSLASGSYGYTF. CDR3 nucleotide sequence: TGTGCCAGCAGCTTAGCTTCCGGGTCCTATGGCTACACCTTC.

This chain links TRBV25-1 with TRBJ1-1, with 8 nucleotides matching TRBD1. The junction had 7 bases not matched to a gene; V was cut back by 6 bases and J by 4 bases. The CDR3 sequence is 14 residues long. CDR1 is MGHDK and CDR2 is SYGVNS in the germline V gene. The CDR3 loop is CASRRGTGGTEAFF. DNA of the CDR3: TGTGCCAGCAGACGAGGCACAGGGGGCACTGAAGCTTTCTTT.

The table lists this clone with a count of one. The V gene is TRBV10-2, the J gene TRBJ2-3, with 8 bases aligning to TRBD1. With 6 bases clipped from V and 4 bases from J, the junction kept 9 bases outside the gene matches. The CDR3 has 15 residues. Germline CDR1 is WSHSY and CDR2 is SAAADI. The CDR3 protein is CASRKAQGVSDTQYF. The CDR3 region has the DNA TGCGCCAGCAGGAAAGCACAGGGGGTGTCAGATACGCAGTATTTT.

This chain connects TRBV7-9 to TRBJ2-7; 9 bases match TRBD1. The CDR3 runs to 15 residues. V trimming: 1 base; J trimming: 5 bases; junction bases outside the gene matches: 6. CDR1 and CDR2 from the germline V gene are SEHNR and FQNEAQ (reference sequence). DNA for the CDR3: TGTGCCAGCAGCTTAGGGAGGACAGGGGACAACGAGCAGTACTTC. Encoded protein: CASSLGRTGDNEQYF.

The chain couples TRBV7-3 to TRBJ1-1; no definite D call. The CDR3 extends over 15 amino acids. Trimming removed 5 bases from V and 5 bases from J, with 18 bases in between. In germline, CDR1 is SGHTA, CDR2 FQGTGA. CDR3 amino acids: CASSLDGAARTEAFF. DNA of the CDR3: TGTGCCAGCAGCCTCGACGGTGCCGCGCGGACTGAAGCTTTCTTT.

The DNA of the CDR3 is TGTGCCAGCAGCTTATATGCGGGGGTTGAGTACAATGAGCAGTTCTTC. This sequence encodes CASSLYAGVEYNEQFF. The rearrangement uses TRBV11-2 and TRBJ2-1; 7 bases are shared with TRBD2. V shed 2 bases, J shed 4 bases, and the junction held 8 bases outside the gene matches. Germline CDR1 is SGHAT and CDR2 is FQNNGV. CDR3 length: 16 residues. The full variable domain, with the rest looked up from reference TRBV11-2 and TRBJ2-1, is EAGVAQSPRYKIIEKRQSVAFWCNPISGHATLYWYQQILGQGPKLLIQFQNNGVVDDSQLPKDRFSAERLKGVDSTLKIQPAKLEDSAVYLCASSLYAGVEYNEQFFGPGTRLTVL.

The CDR3 nucleotides are TGTGCCAGAAGCACTCGCGGACAGGGCTATGATGAGCAGTTCTTC. Protein sequence: CARSTRGQGYDEQFF. V is TRBV7-5 and J is TRBJ2-1; whether TRBD1, the table's D call, matches the DNA was not checked. TRBV7-5 is flagged as a pseudogene. The CDR3 length is 15 residues.

The rearrangement links TRBV19 to TRBJ2-7, with a weak D call TRBD1 (6 bases). The CDR3 has 15 amino acids. V lost 3 bases, J lost 3 bases, and 15 bases lay in between. The germline gives CDR1 LNHDA, CDR2 SQIVND (reference sequence). The CDR3: CASSMGRGPYYEQYF. The CDR3 region has the DNA TGTGCCAGTAGTATGGGCAGGGGCCCTTACTACGAGCAGTACTTC.

The gene calls are TRBV11-2 and TRBJ2-1; 11 bases are shared with TRBD2. V dropped 5 bases and J dropped 14; count of bases not matched to a gene: 5. The CDR3 runs to 12 residues. The germline V gene encodes CDR1 SGHAT and CDR2 FQNNGV. DNA for the CDR3: TGTGCCAGCAGCCCGGGACTAGCGGTGGAGTTCTTC. Residues: CASSPGLAVEFF.